In this sample, the clone carrying this T cell receptor (beta chain) turned up many times. Its cognate antigen is unknown. There are 13 residues in the CDR3. Trimming cost V 6 bases and J 4 bases; bases outside gene matches: 6. This specimen comes from a study of response to subunit inactivated influenza vaccine. Study observations and caveats: The authors suggested that every seasonal influenza vaccination recruits few new T cells.

A single record per CDR3 protein comes from TCRdb applying MiXCR to the RT-PCR reads. The repertoire has about 780,000 distinct CDR3 sequences, about 18% of them found once; the top ten carry 11%. This receptor was obtained from a man aged 50 or older who received an inactivated influenza vaccine. Material: PBMCs from blood, obtained roughly 5 days after vaccination. The chain has TRBV12-3 or TRBV12-4 and TRBJ2-7, with 7 bases identical to TRBD2. The CDR3 reads CASSPGLGYEQYF. CDR3 sequence (DNA): TGTGCCAGCAGCCCCGGACTAGGATACGAGCAGTACTTC.